Each of the 2 T cell receptor beta chains below was sequenced from the same sample in a study of shared clonotypes between healthy human individuals. In the naive CD8 group, cells lacked CD45RO and were positively selected for CCR7, so terminally differentiated effector memory CD45RA+ cells were left out. Measured with immunoSEQ multiplex PCR; TCRdb has only the in-frame clones, and not every one. The sample lists some 2 million clones, approximately 95% occurring once. The sequenced sample consisted of naive CD8+ T cells sorted from blood. Every receptor here comes from a man aged 18 to 30 in good health.

The CDR3 nucleotides read TGTGCCAGCAGTTTACAGGAGTCCGGGGAGCTGTTTTTT. It encodes CASSLQESGELFF. The chain recombines TRBV28 with TRBJ2-2; D is ambiguous. CDR1 MDHEN and CDR2 SYDVKM come from the germline V gene. Trimming removed 2 bases from V and 6 bases from J, with 7 bases in between. The CDR3 loop spans 13 amino acids.

The chain carries TRBV15 and TRBJ1-6; D possibly corresponds to TRBD1 (5 bases). The CDR3 sequence is 17 residues long. Trimming left V 6 bases short and J 2 bases short, with 17 bases between. Germline V gene lookup returns CDR1 LNHNV and CDR2 YYDKDF (reference sequence). DNA for the CDR3: TGTGCCACCAGTCAGGCGGCAGGGCGGCCCTATAATTCACCCCTCCACTTT. This codes for CATSQAAGRPYNSPLHF.